This TCR beta chain emerged from a study of Graves' ophthalmopathy and Graves' hyperthyroidism. From fresh peripheral blood, over 9 ml in volume, the PBMCs were obtained. The CDR3 runs to 15 residues. Germline CDR1 is LNHNV and CDR2 is YYDKDF (reference sequence). Remarks on this clonotype: This could be a read error, since a much larger clone is one nucleotide away.

RNA transcripts were the template, and TCR beta CDR3 regions were amplified from them. The authors performed first-round RT-PCR with HTBI primers and then a second-round multiplex PCR. TCRdb ran MiXCR on the multiplex PCR reads and lists one entry per CDR3 protein. Here the sample spans 200,000 to 250,000 distinct CDR3 sequences, less than 55% being singletons. The receptor comes from an adult man with Graves' ophthalmopathy. The chain carries TRBV15 and TRBJ1-3; no firm D call. Sample: peripheral blood. CDR3: CATSRDRYAGSTIYF. CDR3 in DNA: TGTGCCACCAGCAGGGACCGATACGCTGGAAGCACCATATATTTT.